This TCR beta chain was sequenced during a study of response to subunit inactivated influenza vaccine (dated by TCRdb to the late 2010s). Context from the whole study: Deep quantitative profiling of the T cell receptor repertoire was used in the study to follow responses to a trivalent subunit inactivated influenza vaccine.

The study at large found these results: It was suggested by the authors that each seasonal influenza vaccination may recruit only a limited number of new T cells.

The sample's time point label is to be understood as: more than 40 days after influenza vaccine administration. Concerning this clonotype itself: No cognate antigen has been identified for it. Nothing much larger sits one base from this clone, and base qualities are not available.

CDR1 SGHAT and CDR2 FQNNGV are derived from the germline V gene. V loses 6 bases at its end and J loses 2 bases; junction bases beyond the gene matches: 8. The CDR3, from cysteine to phenylalanine, totals 15 residues. The sequence is cut down to CDR3 DNA, 45 bases in frame from base 1. Libraries came from RT-PCR. The instrument given in TCRdb is Illumina HiSeq 2500. TCRdb took the public reads, trimmed them with fastp at Q25, ran MiXCR for clone calling and kept in-frame beta chains. Rows are unified per CDR3 protein, each entry keeping the most common DNA and genes. In this sample the table shows over 450,000 distinct CDR3 sequences, 10% to 15% of which occur a single time. Around 14% of the sample comes from the top ten.

Recombination connected TRBV11-2 to TRBJ1-1, with TRBD1 matching 8 junction bases. The source was PBMCs from blood, collected roughly 6 weeks after vaccination. This receptor was taken from a man aged 45-65 years who received an inactivated influenza vaccine. Donor details come from another sample of the same person, matched by shared clones. The nucleotide sequence is given as TGTGCCAGCAGTCCTAGGACAGGGAGTAACACTGAAGCTTTCTTT. Translation gives CASSPRTGSNTEAFF.